This TCR beta chain was captured in a study of CD8 T cells in Susac syndrome (dated by TCRdb to the late 2010s). Regarding the study in general: Whether CD8+ T cell activation and differentiation in Susac syndrome was antigen driven was tested using repertoire sequencing. The clonality of the CD8+ T cell repertoire was compared across over 10 healthy donors, some 14 Susac syndrome patients and around 16 multiple sclerosis patients. Study-wide findings and limitations: The study acknowledged that relatively few individuals were included in the TCR sequencing and HLA analysis.

The CDR3 runs 14 amino acids, cysteine and phenylalanine included. Just CDR3 DNA is preserved here, 42 bases in frame from base 1. At the junction V is shortened by 4 bases and J by 3 bases, with 9 bases in between. The germline V gene encodes CDR1 SGHVS and CDR2 FQNEAQ. RNA was extracted using the RNeasy kit, and roughly 0.5 to 1 ug of the RNA was reverse transcribed with random hexamers. TCR beta CDR3 regions were amplified with the immunoSEQ multiplex PCR assay covering 54 Vbeta and 13 Jbeta segments. To correct PCR amplification bias, a synthetic template baseline was used for both primer optimization and computational correction. Per the source publication's procedure: Reads were assigned to V, D and J genes according to IMGT and analyzed in immunoSEQ Analyzer, with only productive sequences retained. Clonality was computed as one minus Shannon entropy normalized by log2 of the number of productive unique sequences. For each patient and control, public and private clones were evaluated among the 100 most prevalent clones. Clones were defined as Susac-specific when absent from the healthy and MS cohorts, from roughly 1,000 published viral clones and from other ImmuneACCESS disease sequences. TCRdb reanalyzed the raw reads on its own, using fastp at Q25 for trimming and MiXCR for clone calling, and kept in-frame beta chains. Each entry is one CDR3 protein sequence, shown with its most common DNA and genes. The V and J calls and clone size are TCRdb's, not the authors'. For this sample the table gives 100,000 to 150,000 distinct CDR3 sequences, of which 85% to 95% were detected only once. Roughly 0.32% of the sample is held by the ten biggest clonotypes.

Peripheral blood CD8+ and CD4+ T cells from healthy donors, Susac syndrome patients and multiple sclerosis patients were profiled using high-throughput TCR beta sequencing. Treatment-naive patients with stable or active relapsing-remitting disease fulfilling revised McDonald criteria were used as multiple sclerosis controls. CD8+ TEMRA cells were enriched by FACS, while bulk CD8+ and CD4+ T cells were purified by magnetic negative isolation. Blood was drawn into EDTA tubes, processed within 24 hours, and PBMCs were isolated by density gradient centrifugation. PBMCs intended for TCR sequencing were cryopreserved in liquid nitrogen and thawed later in a water bath at 37 degrees C. Purity of sorted or isolated CD4+, CD8+ and CD8+ TEMRA cells was at least 90%. Comments on this clonotype: The clone's antigen remains unknown. Per-nucleotide qualities are absent, and no much larger clonotype sits a single base away.

Sequencing input: CD8+ T cells from PBMCs. This sequence originates from a human donor with multiple sclerosis. Recombination linked TRBV7-8 to TRBJ2-2, with the D gene call left open. This receptor has the CDR3 CASSSRFYTGELFF. The DNA sequence is TGTGCCAGCAGCTCAAGATTCTACACCGGGGAGCTGTTTTTT.